This T cell receptor beta chain derives from a study of T cell repertoires in cytomegalovirus infection. The V end lost 3 bases, the J end lost 4 bases, and 21 bases lay between the germline ends. The CDR3 sequence is 17 residues long. The V gene's germline CDR1 is LNHDA and CDR2 SQIVND (reference sequence). TCRdb re-derived calls from the reads in MiXCR, one entry per CDR3 protein. The table has hundreds of thousands of distinct CDR3 sequences, approximately 24% seen once. This clonotype was detected only once. The TCR originated in a human donor in good health (CMV status not recorded). Some clones in this sample may be carry-over from other donors' samples. The chain combines TRBV19 with TRBJ1-1; tentative D call: TRBD1 (5 bases). The sample comprised CD8+ T cells from PBMCs. Here the CDR3 DNA reads TGTGCCAGTAGTATGAAACAGGTACCCAACCGCGGCACTGAAGCTTTCTTT. Encoded protein: CASSMKQVPNRGTEAFF.